The clone carrying this T cell receptor beta chain was detected only once. The data are from a study of OX40 agonist ivuxolimab in advanced cancers. TCRdb keeps only in-frame clones here, not all; method: immunoSEQ multiplex PCR. Of 84,000 or so clones in the sample, more than 80% were seen once. This clonotype was sampled from an adult with an advanced solid tumor such as melanoma, head and neck, liver or kidney cancer. The material was CD4+ or CD8+ T cells sorted from blood, obtained in a trial of the OX40 agonist ivuxolimab.

The CDR3 sequence is CASSAGTGSNQPQHF. CDR3 nucleotides: TGTGCCAGCAGCGCCGGGACAGGGTCAAATCAGCCCCAGCATTTT. This rearrangement joins TRBV9 to TRBJ1-5; 9 positions agree with TRBD1. The CDR3 is 15 amino acids. V shed 3 bases, J shed 4 bases, and the junction held 5 bases outside the gene matches. The germline CDR1 and CDR2 sequences are SGDLS and YYNGEE.